The T cell receptor beta chain described here comes from a study of post-analysis software for immune sequencing data. Study-wide results and limits: In multiple sclerosis, normalized Chao1 diversity was significantly below that of controls. Patients carried roughly five TRBV segments more frequently than controls did, and TRBV5-6, TRBV5-1 and TRBV20-1 were among them. Samples from one preparation batch, clustered by F measure, grouped strongly together.

Prepared TCR beta cDNA libraries contained unique molecular identifiers. Input amounts of about 0.85 to 11 million T cells were used. These gave about 500,000 cDNA molecules, so each molecule approximated one T cell. TCRdb called the PCR reads again in MiXCR, with one record for every CDR3 protein. The table shows about half a million distinct CDR3 sequences, with around 40% occurring only once. In regard to this clonotype: Its antigen remains unknown.

The CDR3 is made up of 17 amino acids. V gave up 4 bases and J gave up 0 bases; unmatched junction bases: 13. The germline CDR1 and CDR2 sequences are SQVTM and ANQGSEA. Sequenced input: blood. The source of this sequence is a girl aged 10 to 17 with multiple sclerosis. This chain uses TRBV29-1 with TRBJ1-1; 8 positions agree with TRBD1. The CDR3 loop is CSVGEDRGGLLNTEAFF. The CDR3 nucleotides are TGCAGCGTTGGGGAAGACAGGGGAGGACTTTTGAACACTGAAGCTTTCTTT.